These 2 T cell receptor beta chains were sequenced from one sample in a study of cytomegalovirus exposure and HLA in healthy donors. 60 Vbeta and 13 Jbeta primers were used in PCR. Produced via immunoSEQ multiplex PCR; TCRdb's table is partial and in-frame only. The repertoire holds roughly 140,000 clones, with roughly 80% as singletons. Sequences were obtained from PBMCs. The receptors were sampled from a man younger than 40 in good health and CMV-seropositive.

The chain employs TRBV19 and TRBJ1-1; 10 bases are shared with TRBD1. The V gene end was trimmed by 0 bases and the J gene end by 6 bases; junction bases not matched to a gene: 4. CDR3 size: 15 residues. Germline V gives CDR1 LNHDA, CDR2 SQIVND (reference sequence). The chain's CDR3 is CASSIEGTGAAEAFF. DNA of the CDR3: TGTGCCAGTAGTATAGAGGGGACAGGGGCCGCTGAAGCTTTCTTT.

This clone was detected only once. CDR3 bases: TGTGCCAGCAGTCTAAAACAGCCCCAGCATTTT. Protein product: CASSLKQPQHF. The chain is built from TRBV27 and TRBJ1-5; no reliable D call. This CDR3 is 11 amino acids long. V dropped 5 bases and J dropped 7 bases, with 6 bases sitting between them. Germline CDR1 reads MNHEY; CDR2 reads SMNVEV (reference sequence).